The entry below gives a single TCR beta chain sequence along with its context. This sample was included in a study of blood T cell repertoires in COVID-19. Assay: immunoSEQ multiplex PCR; the TCRdb copy retains only in-frame clones and omits some. The sample yields 350,000 to 450,000 clones, about 90% seen once. Germline loops: CDR1 SGHTA, CDR2 FQGTGA. CDR3 length: 17 residues. The V gene lost 1 base and the J gene lost 1 base, with 14 bases spanning the gap. V usage is TRBV7-3 and J usage is TRBJ1-3, with TRBD1 as a possible D gene (6 bases). The specimen was PBMCs or T cells enriched from blood (not recorded which). The sequence was collected from a woman under 40 who had recovered from COVID-19. CDR3 sequence reads: CASSLIGGATSGNTIYF. The CDR3 region has the DNA TGTGCCAGCAGCTTAATTGGGGGGGCCACTTCTGGAAACACCATATATTTT. The full variable domain, completed using reference TRBV7-3 and TRBJ1-3, is GAGVSQTPSNKVTEKGKYVELRCDPISGHTALYWYRQSLGQGPEFLIYFQGTGAADDSGLPNDRFFAVRPEGSVSTLKIQRTERGDSAVYLCASSLIGGATSGNTIYFGEGSWLTVV.